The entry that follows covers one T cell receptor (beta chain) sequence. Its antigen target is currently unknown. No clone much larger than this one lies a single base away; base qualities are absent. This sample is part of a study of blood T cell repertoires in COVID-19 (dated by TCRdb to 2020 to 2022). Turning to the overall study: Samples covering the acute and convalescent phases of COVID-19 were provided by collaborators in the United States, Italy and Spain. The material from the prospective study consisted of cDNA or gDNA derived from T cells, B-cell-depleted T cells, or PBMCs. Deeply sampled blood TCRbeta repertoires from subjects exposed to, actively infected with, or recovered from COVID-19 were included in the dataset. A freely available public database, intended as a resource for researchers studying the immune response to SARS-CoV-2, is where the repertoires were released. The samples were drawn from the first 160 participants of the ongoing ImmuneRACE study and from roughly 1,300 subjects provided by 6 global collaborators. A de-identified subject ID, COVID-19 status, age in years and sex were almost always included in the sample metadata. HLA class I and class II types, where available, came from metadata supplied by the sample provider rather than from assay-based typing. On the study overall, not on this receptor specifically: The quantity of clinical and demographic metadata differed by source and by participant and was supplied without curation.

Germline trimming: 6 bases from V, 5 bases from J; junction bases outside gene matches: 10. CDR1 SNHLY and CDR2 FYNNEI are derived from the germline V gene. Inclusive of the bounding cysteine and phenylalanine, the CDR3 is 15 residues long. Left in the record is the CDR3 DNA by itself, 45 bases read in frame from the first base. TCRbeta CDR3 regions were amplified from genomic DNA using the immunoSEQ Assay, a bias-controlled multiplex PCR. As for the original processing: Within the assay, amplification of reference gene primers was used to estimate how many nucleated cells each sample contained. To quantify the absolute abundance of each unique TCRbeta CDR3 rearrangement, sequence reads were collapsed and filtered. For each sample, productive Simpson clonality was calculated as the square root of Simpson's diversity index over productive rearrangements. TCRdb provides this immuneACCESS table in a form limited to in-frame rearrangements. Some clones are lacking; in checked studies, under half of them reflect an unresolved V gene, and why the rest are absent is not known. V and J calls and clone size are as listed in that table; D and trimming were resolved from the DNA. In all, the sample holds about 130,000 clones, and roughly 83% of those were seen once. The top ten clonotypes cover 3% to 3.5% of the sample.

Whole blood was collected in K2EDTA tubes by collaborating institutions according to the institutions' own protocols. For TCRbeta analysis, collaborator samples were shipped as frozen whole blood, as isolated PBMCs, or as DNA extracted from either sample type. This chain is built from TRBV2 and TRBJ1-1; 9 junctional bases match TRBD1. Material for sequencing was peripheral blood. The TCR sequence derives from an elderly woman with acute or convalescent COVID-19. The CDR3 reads CASSLKDRGWTEAFF. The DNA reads TGTGCCAGCAGCCTCAAGGACAGGGGATGGACTGAAGCTTTCTTT. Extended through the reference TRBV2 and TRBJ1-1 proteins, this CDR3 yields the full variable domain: EPEVTQTPSHQVTQMGQEVILRCVPISNHLYFYWYRQILGQKVEFLVSFYNNEISEKSEIFDDQFSVERPDGSNFTLKIRSTKLEDSAMYFCASSLKDRGWTEAFFGQGTRLTVV.